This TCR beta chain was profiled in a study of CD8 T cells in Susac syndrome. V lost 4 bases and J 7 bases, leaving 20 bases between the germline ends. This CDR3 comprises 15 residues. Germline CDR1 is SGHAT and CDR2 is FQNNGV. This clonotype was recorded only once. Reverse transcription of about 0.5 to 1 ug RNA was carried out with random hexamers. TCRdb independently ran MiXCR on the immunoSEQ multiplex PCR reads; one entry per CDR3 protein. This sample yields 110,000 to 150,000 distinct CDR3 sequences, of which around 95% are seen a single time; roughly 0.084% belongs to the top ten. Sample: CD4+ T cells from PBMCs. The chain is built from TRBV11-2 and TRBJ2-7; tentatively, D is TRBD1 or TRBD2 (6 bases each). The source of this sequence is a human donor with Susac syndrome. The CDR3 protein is CASSSGGWDTDEQYF. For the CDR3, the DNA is TGTGCCAGCAGCTCCGGGGGTTGGGACACGGATGAGCAGTACTTC.